Below are 27 T cell receptor beta chains sequenced from a single sample in a study of Graves' ophthalmopathy and Graves' hyperthyroidism (dated by TCRdb to 2016 to 2018). The reads were generated on an Illumina HiSeq 2000. TCR beta CDR3 regions were amplified from RNA transcripts for repertoire sequencing. The first round of RT-PCR was done with HTBI primers and the Qiagen OneStep RT-PCR kit, and was followed by a second round of multiplex PCR, then size selection and purification. Starting from the raw public reads, TCRdb applied fastp trimming at Q25, assembled clones with MiXCR and retained in-frame beta chains. Records with the same CDR3 protein are collapsed into one entry carrying the most frequent genes and DNA. In all, the sample holds 600,000 to 650,000 distinct CDR3 sequences, and around a fifth of those were seen once. The top ten constitute about 6.6% of the sample. The material sequenced was peripheral blood. The receptors originated from a woman between 18 and 29 years old with stable Graves' hyperthyroidism. Some clones in this sample may be carry-over from other donors' samples. Donor details come from another sample of the same person, matched by shared clones.

Regarding this clonotype: One end of the junction does not line up with germline, which may come from a read error. The CDR3 loop reads CATSYSRVGLAGNTGELFF. The CDR3 DNA follows: TGTGCCACTAGTTATTCCCGGGTGGGACTAGCGGGGAACACCGGGGAGCTGTTTTTT. The chain is built from TRBV19 and TRBJ2-2; 12 bases map to TRBD2. This CDR3 is built from 19 residues. CDR1 and CDR2 from the germline V gene are LNHDA and SQIVND (reference sequence).

This clonotype has at least ten counts. The CDR3: CASSTEGAGVSPLHF. CDR3 nucleotides: TGTGCCAGCAGCACCGAGGGGGCCGGGGTTTCACCCCTCCACTTT. V gene TRBV9 combines with J gene TRBJ1-6; TRBD1 matches at 7 bases. Germline V gene data show CDR1 as SGDLS and CDR2 as YYNGEE. V lost 4 bases to trimming and J lost 9 bases; unmatched junction nucleotides: 10. CDR3 size: 15 residues. Supplemented by reference TRBV9 and TRBJ1-6, the full variable domain reads DSGVTQTPKHLITATGQRVTLRCSPRSGDLSVYWYQQSLDQGLQFLIQYYNGEERAKGNILERFSAQQFPDLHSELNLSSLELGDSALYFCASSTEGAGVSPLHFGNGTRLTVT.

Ten or more counts support this clonotype. One end of the junction fails to match germline, which may point to a read error. This chain joins TRBV11-2 and TRBJ2-5; D is undetermined. The germline gives CDR1 SGHAT, CDR2 FQNNGV. The CDR3 sequence is 13 residues long. The CDR3 DNA reads TGTGCCAGCAGCTTAGTCGCTGCGGAGACCCAATACTTC. Encoded protein: CASSLVAAETQYF.

J is TRBJ2-2 and V is TRBV6-1; no firm D call. Per the germline V gene, CDR1 is MNHNS and CDR2 is SASEGT. This CDR3 contains 12 residues. V dropped 6 bases and J dropped 6 bases, with 8 bases sitting between them. The CDR3 region is CASRAYSGELFF. As DNA, the CDR3 is TGTGCCAGCAGGGCCTACTCCGGGGAGCTGTTTTTT.

V is TRBV6-2 or TRBV6-3 and J is TRBJ2-7, with 15 nucleotides matching TRBD2. Germline CDR1 and CDR2: MNHEY and SVGEGT. This CDR3 comprises 18 residues. Losses at the gene ends were 1 base for V and 1 base for J; bases not matched to a gene: 5. The CDR3 loop is CASSYFGLAGGQSYEQYF. CDR3 coding DNA: TGTGCCAGCAGTTACTTCGGACTAGCGGGAGGGCAATCCTACGAGCAGTACTTC.

CDR3 sequence (DNA): TGTGCCAGCGCCGAACGGTGGGGGGGCACTGAAGCTTTCTTT. It encodes CASAERWGGTEAFF. This rearrangement joins TRBV6-2 or TRBV6-3 to TRBJ1-1; D perhaps matches TRBD1 (5 bases). V was cut by 8 bases and J by 4 bases, with 17 bases left in between. There are 14 residues in the CDR3. Germline V gene sequence: CDR1 MNHEY, CDR2 SVGEGT.

CDR3 sequence (DNA): TGTGCCTGGAGAGATGACGTGGACCAGAACACTGAAGCTTTCTTT. Encoded protein: CAWRDDVDQNTEAFF. V and J are TRBV30 and TRBJ1-1, with D unresolved. Trimming shortened V by 3 bases and J by 1 base, and 15 bases separated the two germline ends. This CDR3 spans 15 amino acids. The germline V gene has CDR1 GTSNPN and CDR2 SVGIG (reference sequence).

The table lists this clonotype with many counts. The rearrangement joins TRBV12-3 or TRBV12-4 to TRBJ1-2; D possibly corresponds to TRBD1 (5 bases). The CDR3 runs 14 residues. The V end was cut by 6 bases, the J end by 10 bases, with 21 bases between. The CDR3 DNA follows: TGTGCCAGCAGAGCAACGGAGGGGTCATCTGCCTACACCTTC. Amino acids: CASRATEGSSAYTF.

V is TRBV6-5 and J is TRBJ2-7; D not resolved. Germline-derived CDR1 and CDR2 are MNHEY and SVGAGI. CDR3 length equals 15 residues. Trimming pared 4 bases from V and 0 bases from J, leaving 13 bases between. The CDR3 nucleotides are TGTGCCAGCAGTTCGTCTGTCCAGAGCTCCTACGAGCAGTACTTC. This translates into CASSSSVQSSYEQYF.

The chain is built from TRBV7-9 and TRBJ2-2; D possibly matches TRBD1 or TRBD2 (5 bases each). This CDR3 spans 14 amino acids. The V end was cut by 3 bases, the J end by 6 bases, with 11 bases between. Germline CDR1 reads SEHNR; CDR2 reads FQNEAQ (reference sequence). The CDR3 reads CASSLLGRSGELFF. CDR3 nucleotides: TGTGCCAGCAGCTTGCTGGGACGCTCCGGGGAGCTGTTTTTT.

This clonotype showed up many times. The J gene is TRBJ1-2, the V gene TRBV6-5; maybe TRBD1 (6 bases). V lost 4 bases and J 8 bases, leaving 11 bases between the germline ends. CDR1 is MNHEY, CDR2 SVGAGI, per germline. This CDR3 contains 12 residues. CDR3 in DNA: TGTGCCAGCAGTTCCACAGGGACGGGCTACACCTTC. This codes for CASSSTGTGYTF.

This clonotype has at least ten counts. This rearrangement joins TRBV4-2 to TRBJ2-5; D call uncertain. Looked up from germline, CDR1 is LGHNA and CDR2 is YNFKEQ. The CDR3 loop spans 12 amino acids. V lost 0 bases and J 6 bases, leaving 5 bases between the germline ends. CDR3 loop: CASSQDVKTQYF. The CDR3 DNA is TGTGCCAGCAGCCAAGACGTCAAGACCCAGTACTTC.

At least ten counts were recorded for this clonotype. The rearrangement uses TRBV28 and TRBJ2-2; D is unclear. Deletions cut 2 bases from V and 6 bases from J, with 10 bases between. The CDR3 is 14 residues long. The germline V gene encodes CDR1 MDHEN and CDR2 SYDVKM. CDR3 sequence: CASSLGSRSGELFF. Here the CDR3 DNA reads TGTGCCAGCAGTTTAGGGTCGCGGTCCGGGGAGCTGTTTTTT. Full variable domain (remainder filled in from reference TRBV28 and TRBJ2-2): DVKVTQSSRYLVKRTGEKVFLECVQDMDHENMFWYRQDPGLGLRLIYFSYDVKMKEKGDIPEGYSVSREKKERFSLILESASTNQTSMYLCASSLGSRSGELFFGEGSRLTVL.

The rearrangement links TRBV4-3 to TRBJ1-6; TRBD1 matches at 9 bases. The germline V gene has CDR1 LGHNA and CDR2 YSLEER. V shed 5 bases, J shed 4 bases, and the junction held 9 bases outside the gene matches. The CDR3 totals 17 residues. The CDR3 region is CASSYTPGQGYNSPLHF. In nucleotides, the CDR3 is TGCGCCAGCAGCTATACGCCGGGACAGGGTTATAATTCACCCCTCCACTTT.

This clonotype was counted ten times or more. The chain combines TRBV28 with TRBJ1-6, with 8 bases aligning to TRBD1. The CDR3 length is 13 residues. After removal of 6 bases from V and 13 bases from J, the junction contained 8 bases not matched to a gene. Germline V CDR1 and CDR2: MDHEN, SYDVKM. CDR3 loop: CASRGTGRPPLHF. In nucleotides, the CDR3 is TGTGCCAGCAGGGGGACAGGACGACCCCCCCTCCACTTT.

The J gene is TRBJ1-1, the V gene TRBV27; 7 bases line up with TRBD1. CDR3 length equals 17 residues. Looked up from germline, CDR1 is MNHEY and CDR2 is SMNVEV (reference sequence). V shed 5 bases and J 1 base; nucleotides not matched to a gene: 13. The CDR3 nucleotides are TGTGCCAGCAGTGGAGGGCGGGGGAGGGGGCGGAACACTGAAGCTTTCTTT. Translated: CASSGGRGRGRNTEAFF.

This clonotype was counted only a few times. The chain is built from TRBV3-1 and TRBJ2-5, with TRBD2 matching 8 bases. CDR3 length: 14 residues. Germline CDR1 LGHDT, CDR2 YNNKEL (reference sequence). V trimming: 4 bases; J trimming: 4 bases; junction bases outside the gene matches: 5. CDR3 sequence: CASSRGLVGETQYF. In DNA, the CDR3 is TGTGCCAGCAGCCGGGGACTAGTTGGAGAGACCCAGTACTTC.

This chain joins TRBV11-1 and TRBJ2-5, with D perhaps matching TRBD1 or TRBD2 (5 bases each). Per germline, CDR1 SGHAT and CDR2 FQDESV (reference sequence). The V end was cut by 6 bases, the J end by 5 bases, with 22 bases between. This CDR3 has 16 residues. The CDR3 DNA sequence: TGTGCCAGCAGTCCCGGGGCTAGCATATCAGGGGAGACCCAGTACTTC. Its translation is CASSPGASISGETQYF. The full variable domain, its missing parts supplied by reference TRBV11-1 and TRBJ2-5, is EAEVAQSPRYKITEKSQAVAFWCDPISGHATLYWYRQILGQGPELLVQFQDESVVDDSQLPKDRFSAERLKGVDSTLKIQPAELGDSAMYLCASSPGASISGETQYFGPGTRLLVL.

This clonotype is a singleton in its sample. J is TRBJ2-2 and V is TRBV6-1; TRBD1 matches at 9 bases. J gave up 3 bases and V 7 bases, and 3 bases lay outside the gene matches. Germline V CDR1 and CDR2: MNHNS, SASEGT. The CDR3 length is 14 residues. CDR3 in DNA: TGTGCCAGCATTCGGACAGGGGACACCGGGGAGCTGTTTTTT. It encodes CASIRTGDTGELFF.

This clonotype was observed many times. The chain is built from TRBV6-5 and TRBJ2-5; maybe TRBD2 (5 bases). The germline V gene has CDR1 MNHEY and CDR2 SVGAGI. The CDR3 covers 15 residues. V lost 4 bases and J lost 5, with 17 bases in between. The CDR3 is CASSSPTRTRETQYF. CDR3 bases: TGTGCCAGCAGTTCCCCAACTAGAACACGGGAGACCCAGTACTTC.

The genes are TRBV6-1 and TRBJ1-2; maybe TRBD1 (5 bases). In germline, CDR1 is MNHNS, CDR2 SASEGT. The CDR3 consists of 14 residues. The V and J ends lost 6 bases and 0 bases respectively, with 11 bases between them. CDR3 amino acids: CASRKTASNYGYTF. The CDR3 nucleotides are TGTGCCAGCAGAAAGACAGCCTCTAACTATGGCTACACCTTC.

A remark on this clonotype: A read error may be the cause here, since a much bigger clone is one base away. The chain has TRBV4-1 and TRBJ1-1; the D gene is possibly TRBD1 (5 bases). CDR1 is MGHRA and CDR2 is YSYEKL in the germline V gene. This CDR3 spans 15 amino acids. CDR3 DNA: TGCGCCAGCAGCCAAGGTCGGGGGACCGGGGCTGAAGCTTCCTTT. Translation gives CASSQGRGTGAEASF.

The sample holds a few counts of this clonotype. The rearrangement uses TRBV7-2 and TRBJ1-5, with a tentative D call TRBD1 (5 bases). This CDR3 has 15 amino acids. V lost 5 bases and J lost 1, with 12 bases in between. In germline, CDR1 is SGHTA, CDR2 FQGNSA. CDR3 sequence (DNA): TGTGCCAGCAGCCCGATGGAGGGGAGCAATCAGCCCCAGCATTTT. Its protein is CASSPMEGSNQPQHF.

To note about this clonotype: It may be a read error: a sequence one base away is much more abundant. The chain couples TRBV12-3 or TRBV12-4 to TRBJ1-2, with a weak D call TRBD1 (5 bases). The CDR3 length is 15 residues. This CDR3 is CASSLSRVRDYGYSF. The CDR3 nucleotides read TGTGCCAGCAGTTTAAGCAGGGTTCGAGACTATGGCTACTCCTTC.

This clonotype was detected many times. The gene calls are TRBV16 and TRBJ2-7, with TRBD1 matching 7 bases. This CDR3 is built from 14 residues. CDR1 is KGHSY and CDR2 is FQNENV in the germline V gene. J gave up 5 bases and V 0 bases, and 4 bases lay outside the gene matches. CDR3 in amino acids: CASSQSGRGNEQYF. The CDR3 region has the DNA TGTGCCAGCAGCCAATCTGGCAGGGGGAACGAGCAGTACTTC.

This clonotype was detected many times. V gene TRBV7-2 combines with J gene TRBJ1-5; D perhaps matches TRBD1 (5 bases). The V gene lost 5 bases and the J gene lost 4 bases, with 12 bases spanning the gap. The CDR3 runs 14 residues. From germline, CDR1 is SGHTA and CDR2 FQGNSA. CDR3 nucleotide sequence: TGTGCCAGCAGCACCAGGGTAGGAAATCAGCCCCAGCATTTT. This gives the protein CASSTRVGNQPQHF.

This clonotype was seen ten or more times. As DNA, the CDR3 is TGTGCCAACAGGGAGAACACTGAAGCTTTCTTT. Translation gives CANRENTEAFF. The chain employs TRBV2 and TRBJ1-1; a weak D match, TRBD1 (6 bases). The CDR3 totals 11 residues. The germline gives CDR1 SNHLY, CDR2 FYNNEI. Trimming left V 10 bases short and J 1 base short, with 7 bases between.